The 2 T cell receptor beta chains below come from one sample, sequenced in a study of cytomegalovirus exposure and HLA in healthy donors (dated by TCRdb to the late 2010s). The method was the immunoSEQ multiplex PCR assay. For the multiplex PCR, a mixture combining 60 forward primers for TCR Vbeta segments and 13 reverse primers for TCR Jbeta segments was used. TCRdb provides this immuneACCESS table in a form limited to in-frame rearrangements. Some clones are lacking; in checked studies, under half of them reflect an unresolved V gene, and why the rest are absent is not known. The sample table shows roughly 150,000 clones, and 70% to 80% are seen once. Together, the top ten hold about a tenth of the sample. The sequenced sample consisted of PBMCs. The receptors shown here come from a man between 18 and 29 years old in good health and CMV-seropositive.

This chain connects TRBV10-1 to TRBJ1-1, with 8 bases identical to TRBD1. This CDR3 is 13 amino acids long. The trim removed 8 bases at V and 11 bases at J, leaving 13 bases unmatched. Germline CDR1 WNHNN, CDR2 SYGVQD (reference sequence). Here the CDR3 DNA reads TGCGCCAGCCAGGGACAGGCACACGGGGAGGCTTTCTTT. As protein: CASQGQAHGEAFF.

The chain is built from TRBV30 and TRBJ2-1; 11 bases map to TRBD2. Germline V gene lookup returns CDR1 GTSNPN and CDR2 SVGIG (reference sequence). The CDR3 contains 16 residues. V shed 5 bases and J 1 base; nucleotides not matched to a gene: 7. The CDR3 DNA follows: TGTGCCTGGGGAGAACTAGCGGGGGTTTCCTACAATGAGCAGTTCTTC. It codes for CAWGELAGVSYNEQFF.